This T cell receptor beta chain was identified in a study of spatial heterogeneity in lung cancer. There are many counts of this clonotype. At one end, the junction sequence differs from germline, possibly due to a read error. Time point here: sample taken at primary tumor resection. Unsorted tumor, nontumor lung tissue or cryopreserved PBMC supplied the whole RNA. The approximately 70 donors had untreated early-stage non-small cell lung cancer. From the 5' RACE reads, TCRdb called clonotypes with MiXCR, one entry per CDR3 protein. Of tens of thousands of distinct CDR3 sequences in the sample, about an eighth were seen once. Germline-derived CDR1 and CDR2 are SNHLY and FYNNEI. The CDR3 extends over 14 amino acids.

The rearrangement uses TRBV2 and TRBJ1-5, with D unclear. Sequenced material: PBMCs, taken at surgery. The receptor's source is a male donor with early-stage non-small cell lung cancer. CDR3 DNA sequence: TGTGCCAGCAAGGGCAGTAACTTTTATCAGGCCCAGCATTTT. It translates to CASKGSNFYQAQHF.